This T cell receptor (beta chain) was captured in a study of OX40 agonist ivuxolimab in advanced cancers. Overall study: Subjects had a mean age of roughly 60 years, with a range of roughly 20 to 79; just over 80% were male. Three patients showed partial responses: one hepatocellular carcinoma and two cutaneous melanoma cases.

A word on this clone: The antigen is not known.

TCRdb keeps only in-frame clones here, not all; method: immunoSEQ multiplex PCR. The repertoire has about 72,000 clones, 80% to 90% of them found once; the top ten carry about 0.99%. Study-level findings and limits: In a subset of nonresponders, normalized T-cell clonal expansion was also low.

Germline-derived CDR1 and CDR2 are SNHLY and FYNNEI. The CDR3 runs to 14 residues. With V trimmed by 6 bases and J by 7 bases, 6 bases remained unmatched. The chain carries TRBV2 and TRBJ2-1, with 10 nucleotides matching TRBD1. The material was CD4+ or CD8+ T cells sorted from blood, obtained in a trial of the OX40 agonist ivuxolimab. The TCR comes from an adult with an advanced solid tumor such as melanoma, head and neck, liver or kidney cancer. CDR3 sequence reads: CASSRPDRGNEQFF. Here the CDR3 DNA reads TGTGCCAGCAGCAGACCGGACAGGGGGAATGAGCAGTTCTTC.